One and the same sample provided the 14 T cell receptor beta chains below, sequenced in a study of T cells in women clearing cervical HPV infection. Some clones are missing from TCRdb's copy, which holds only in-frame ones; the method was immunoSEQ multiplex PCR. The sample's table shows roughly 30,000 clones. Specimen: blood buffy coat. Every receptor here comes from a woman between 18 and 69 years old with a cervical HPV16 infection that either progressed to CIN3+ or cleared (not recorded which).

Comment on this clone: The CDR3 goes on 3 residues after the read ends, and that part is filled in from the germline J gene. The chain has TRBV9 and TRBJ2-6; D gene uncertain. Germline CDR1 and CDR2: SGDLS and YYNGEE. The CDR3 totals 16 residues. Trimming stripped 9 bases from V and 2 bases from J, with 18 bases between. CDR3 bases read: TGTGCCAATGACATGCCAGTTCTAACTGGGGCCAACGTC. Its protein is CANDMPVLTGANV. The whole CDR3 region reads CANDMPVLTGANVLTF. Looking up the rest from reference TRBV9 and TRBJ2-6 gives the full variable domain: DSGVTQTPKHLITATGQRVTLRCSPRSGDLSVYWYQQSLDQGLQFLIQYYNGEERAKGNILERFSAQQFPDLHSELNLSSLELGDSALYFCANDMPVLTGANVLTFGAGSRLTVL.

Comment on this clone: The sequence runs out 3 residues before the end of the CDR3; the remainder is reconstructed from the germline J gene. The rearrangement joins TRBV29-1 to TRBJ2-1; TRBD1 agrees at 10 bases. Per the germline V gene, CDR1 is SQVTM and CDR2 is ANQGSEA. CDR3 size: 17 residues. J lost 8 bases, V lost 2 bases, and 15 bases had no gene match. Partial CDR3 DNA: TGCAGCGTTGAATTATCGGGACAGGGGATTGGAGCCTATGAG. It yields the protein CSVELSGQGIGAYE. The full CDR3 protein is CSVELSGQGIGAYEQFF.

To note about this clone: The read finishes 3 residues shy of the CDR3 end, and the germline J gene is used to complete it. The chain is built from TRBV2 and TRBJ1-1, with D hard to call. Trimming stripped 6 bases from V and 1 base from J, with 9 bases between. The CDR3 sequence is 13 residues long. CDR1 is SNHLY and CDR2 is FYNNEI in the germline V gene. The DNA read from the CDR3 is TGTGCCAGCAGCCCAGACTGGAACACTGAA. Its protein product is CASSPDWNTE. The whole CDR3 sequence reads CASSPDWNTEAFF.

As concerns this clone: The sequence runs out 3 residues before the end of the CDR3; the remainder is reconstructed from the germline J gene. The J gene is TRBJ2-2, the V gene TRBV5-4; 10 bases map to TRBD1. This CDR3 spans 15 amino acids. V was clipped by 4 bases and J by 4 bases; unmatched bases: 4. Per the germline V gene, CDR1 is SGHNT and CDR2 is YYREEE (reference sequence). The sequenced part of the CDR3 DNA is TGTGCCAGCAGCCATCGGGACAGGGGCACCGGGGAG. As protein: CASSHRDRGTGE. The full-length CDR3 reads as CASSHRDRGTGELFF.

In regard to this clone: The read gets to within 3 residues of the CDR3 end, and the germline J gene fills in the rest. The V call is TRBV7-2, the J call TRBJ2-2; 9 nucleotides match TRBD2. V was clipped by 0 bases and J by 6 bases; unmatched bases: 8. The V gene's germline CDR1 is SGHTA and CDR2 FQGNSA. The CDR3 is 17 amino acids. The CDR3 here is CASSLALLAGAPGELFF. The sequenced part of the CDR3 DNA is TGTGCCAGCAGCTTAGCGCTACTAGCGGGTGCCCCCGGGGAG.

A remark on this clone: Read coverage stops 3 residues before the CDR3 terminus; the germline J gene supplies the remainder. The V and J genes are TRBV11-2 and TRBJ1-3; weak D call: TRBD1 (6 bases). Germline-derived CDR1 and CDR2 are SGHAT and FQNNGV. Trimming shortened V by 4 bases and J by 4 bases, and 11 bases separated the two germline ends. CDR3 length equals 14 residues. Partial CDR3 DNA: TGTGCCAGCAGCTCGGGACAAGGGGGAAACACC. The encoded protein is CASSSGQGGNT. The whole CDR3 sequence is CASSSGQGGNTIYF. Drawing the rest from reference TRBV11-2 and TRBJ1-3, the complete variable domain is EAGVAQSPRYKIIEKRQSVAFWCNPISGHATLYWYQQILGQGPKLLIQFQNNGVVDDSQLPKDRFSAERLKGVDSTLKIQPAKLEDSAVYLCASSSGQGGNTIYFGEGSWLTVV.

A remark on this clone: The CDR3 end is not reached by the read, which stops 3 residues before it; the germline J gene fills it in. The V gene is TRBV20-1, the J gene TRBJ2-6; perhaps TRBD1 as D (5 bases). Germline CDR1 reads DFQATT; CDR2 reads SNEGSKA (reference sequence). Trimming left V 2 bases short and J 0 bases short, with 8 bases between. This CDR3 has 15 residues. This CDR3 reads CSARQGSSGANVLTF. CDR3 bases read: TGCAGTGCTAGACAGGGCAGCTCTGGGGCCAACGTC.

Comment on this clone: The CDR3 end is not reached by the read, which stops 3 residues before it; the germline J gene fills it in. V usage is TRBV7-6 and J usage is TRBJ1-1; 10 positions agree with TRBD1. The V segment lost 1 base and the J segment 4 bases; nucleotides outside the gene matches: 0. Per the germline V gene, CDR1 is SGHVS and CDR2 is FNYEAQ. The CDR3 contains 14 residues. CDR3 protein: CASSLGQGATEAFF. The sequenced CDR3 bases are TGTGCCAGCAGCTTAGGACAGGGGGCCACTGAA.

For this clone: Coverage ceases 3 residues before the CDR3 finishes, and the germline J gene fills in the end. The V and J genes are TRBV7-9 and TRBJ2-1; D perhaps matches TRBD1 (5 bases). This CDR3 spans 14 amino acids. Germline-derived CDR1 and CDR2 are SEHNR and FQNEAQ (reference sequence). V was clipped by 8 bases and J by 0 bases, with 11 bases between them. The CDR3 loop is CASGARSSYNEQFF. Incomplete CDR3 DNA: TGTGCCAGCGGGGCCCGAAGCTCCTACAATGAG.

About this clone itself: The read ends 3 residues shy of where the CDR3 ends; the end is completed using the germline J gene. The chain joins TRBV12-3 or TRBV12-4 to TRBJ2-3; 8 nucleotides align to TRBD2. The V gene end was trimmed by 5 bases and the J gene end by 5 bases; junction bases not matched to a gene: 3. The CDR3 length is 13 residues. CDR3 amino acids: CASSGRGVDTQYF. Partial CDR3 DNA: TGTGCCAGCAGTGGGCGGGGGGTAGATACG.

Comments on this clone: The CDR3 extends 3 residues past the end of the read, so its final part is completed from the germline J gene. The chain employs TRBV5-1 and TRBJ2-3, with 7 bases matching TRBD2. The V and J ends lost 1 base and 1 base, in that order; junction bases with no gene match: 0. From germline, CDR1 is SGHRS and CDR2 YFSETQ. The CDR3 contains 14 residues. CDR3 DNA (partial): TGCGCCAGCAGCTTGCTAGCGGGCACAGATACG. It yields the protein CASSLLAGTDT. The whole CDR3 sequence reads CASSLLAGTDTQYF. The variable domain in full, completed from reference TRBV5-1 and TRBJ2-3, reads KAGVTQTPRYLIKTRGQQVTLSCSPISGHRSVSWYQQTPGQGLQFLFEYFSETQRNKGNFPGRFSGRQFSNSRSEMNVSTLELGDSALYLCASSLLAGTDTQYFGPGTRLTVL.

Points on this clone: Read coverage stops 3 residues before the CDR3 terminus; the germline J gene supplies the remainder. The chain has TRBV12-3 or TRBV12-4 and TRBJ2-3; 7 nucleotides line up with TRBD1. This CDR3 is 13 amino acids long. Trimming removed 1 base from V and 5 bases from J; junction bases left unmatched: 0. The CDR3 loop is CASSLDRGDTQYF. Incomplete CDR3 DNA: TGTGCCAGCAGTTTAGACAGGGGAGATACG.

Incomplete CDR3 DNA: TGTGCCAGCAGCTTACAGGTCCGGGGTGGC. It specifies CASSLQVRGG. The whole CDR3 sequence reads CASSLQVRGGYTF. The chain has TRBV7-2 and TRBJ1-2, with D hard to call. The read ends 3 residues before the CDR3 terminus; that terminus is restored from the germline J gene. The CDR3 has 13 amino acids. The V and J ends lost 2 bases and 7 bases respectively, with 11 bases between them. CDR1 and CDR2 from the germline V gene are SGHTA and FQGNSA.

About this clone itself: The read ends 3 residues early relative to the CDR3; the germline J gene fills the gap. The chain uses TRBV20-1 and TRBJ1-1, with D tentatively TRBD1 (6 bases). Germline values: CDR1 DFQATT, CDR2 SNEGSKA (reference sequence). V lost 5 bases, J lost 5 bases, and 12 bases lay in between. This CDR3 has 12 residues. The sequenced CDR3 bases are TGCAGTGCTCCTCCAGGGGTTACTGAA. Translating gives CSAPPGVTE. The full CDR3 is CSAPPGVTEAFF.